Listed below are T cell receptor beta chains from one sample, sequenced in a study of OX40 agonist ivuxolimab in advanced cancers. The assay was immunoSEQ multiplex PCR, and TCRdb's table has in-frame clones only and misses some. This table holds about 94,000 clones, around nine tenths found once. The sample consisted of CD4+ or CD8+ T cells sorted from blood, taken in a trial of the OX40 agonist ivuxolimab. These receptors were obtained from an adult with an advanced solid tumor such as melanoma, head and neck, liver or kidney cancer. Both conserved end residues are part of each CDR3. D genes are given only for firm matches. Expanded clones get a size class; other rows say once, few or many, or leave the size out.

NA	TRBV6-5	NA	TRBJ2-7	TGTGCCAGCAGTCCTCTCCTGGGCGAGCAGTACTTC	CASSPLLGEQYF
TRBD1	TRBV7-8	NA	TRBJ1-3	TGTGCCAGCAGCTTACAGGGGGCAAGGTCTGGAAACACCATATATTTT	CASSLQGARSGNTIYF
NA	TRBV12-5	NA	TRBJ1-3	TGTGCTAGTGGCTGGGTTGGCCGGGAGGGCTACTCTGGAAACACCATATATTTT	CASGWVGREGYSGNTIYF
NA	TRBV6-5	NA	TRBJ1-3	TGTGCCAGCAGGCCCGTAGGGACTGGAAACACCATATATTTT	CASRPVGTGNTIYF
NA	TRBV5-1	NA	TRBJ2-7	TGCGCCAGCAGCCCCCGGGGTGACGAGCAGTACTTC	CASSPRGDEQYF
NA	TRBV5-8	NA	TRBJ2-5	TGTGCCAGCAGCTTTTTGGGGGGGACCCAGTACTTC	CASSFLGGTQYF
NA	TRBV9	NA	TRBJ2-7	TGTGCCAGCAGCGTAGCCAGGGCCGAGGGCGAGCAGTACTTC	CASSVARAEGEQYF
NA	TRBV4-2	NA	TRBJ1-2	TGTGCCAGCAGCCAAGGAAAGTATGGCTACACCTTC	CASSQGKYGYTF
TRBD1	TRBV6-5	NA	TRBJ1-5	TGTGCCAGCAGAGATACAGGGGTTGACAATCAGCCCCAGCATTTT	CASRDTGVDNQPQHF
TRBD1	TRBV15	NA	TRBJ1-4	TGTGCCACCACCAGGGACAGGGGTAATGAAAAACTGTTTTTT	CATTRDRGNEKLFF
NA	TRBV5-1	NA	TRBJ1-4	TGCGCCAGCAGCTTGGAGGGGTCAAGGGCTGAAAAACTGTTTTTT	CASSLEGSRAEKLFF
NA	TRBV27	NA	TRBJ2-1	TGTGCCAGCAGTTACCCGGGACTTACCCACAATGAGCAGTTCTTC	CASSYPGLTHNEQFF
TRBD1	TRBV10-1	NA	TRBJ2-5	TGCGCCAGCAGTGACGCGGGACAGGGGATTGAGACCCAGTACTTC	CASSDAGQGIETQYF
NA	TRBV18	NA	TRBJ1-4	TGTGCCAGCTCACCACCGACCGGGGTTCAAGAAAAACTGTTTTTT	CASSPPTGVQEKLFF
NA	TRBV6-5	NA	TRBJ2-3	TGTGCCAGCACCCCCAGGGGGGCACCCACAGATACGCAGTATTTT	CASTPRGAPTDTQYF
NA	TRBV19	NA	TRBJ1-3	TGTGCCAGTAGTATATCCCGGGGGCTCTCTGGAAACACCATATATTTT	CASSISRGLSGNTIYF
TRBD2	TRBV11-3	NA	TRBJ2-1	TGTGCCAGCAGCCCTCGACTAGCGGGGGAGAATGAGCAGTTCTTC	CASSPRLAGENEQFF
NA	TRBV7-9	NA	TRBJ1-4	TGTGCCAGCACCGGGATGGGGGGCCTAAAACTGTTTTTT	CASTGMGGLKLFF
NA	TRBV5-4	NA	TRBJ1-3	TGTGCCAGTCAGACAGCCGACCTCGGAAACACCATATATTTT	CASQTADLGNTIYF
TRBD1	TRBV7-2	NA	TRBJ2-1	TGTGCCAGCAGCTTCGGGACAGGAATTTACAATGAGCAGTTCTTC	CASSFGTGIYNEQFF
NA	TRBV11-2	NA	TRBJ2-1	TGTGCCAGCAGCTCCTCTGAGGCCTCCTGGGGGCAGTTCTTC	CASSSSEASWGQFF
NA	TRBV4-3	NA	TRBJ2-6	TGCGCCAGCAGCCAATGGCGCTCTGGGGCCAACGTCCTGACTTTC	CASSQWRSGANVLTF
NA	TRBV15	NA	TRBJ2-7	TGTGCCACCAGCAGAGGCGACAGAGCCTACGAGCAGTACTTC	CATSRGDRAYEQYF
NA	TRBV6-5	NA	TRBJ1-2	TGTGCCAGCAGTTACTCCCCTTCAGAAACCTATGGCTACACCTTC	CASSYSPSETYGYTF
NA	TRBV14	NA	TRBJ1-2	TGTGCCAGCAGCCAAGATGCAGTTCATGGCTACACCTTC	CASSQDAVHGYTF
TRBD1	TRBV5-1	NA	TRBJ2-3	TGCGCCAGCGGGGGACAGACCCGAGATACGCAGTATTTT	CASGGQTRDTQYF
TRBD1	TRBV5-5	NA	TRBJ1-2	TGTGCCAGCAGCTTGGGGGACAGGGGGGCCTATGGCTACACCTTC	CASSLGDRGAYGYTF
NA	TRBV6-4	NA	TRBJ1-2	TGTGCCAGCAGTGACTCGGACACCAGCTACACCTTC	CASSDSDTSYTF
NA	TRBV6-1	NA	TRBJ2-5	TGTGCCAGCAGTCTTAAGGGGGGGGCGGCGACCCAGTACTTC	CASSLKGGAATQYF
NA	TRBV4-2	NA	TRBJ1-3	TGTGCCAGCGCGCCGAGCTCTGGAAACACCATATATTTT	CASAPSSGNTIYF
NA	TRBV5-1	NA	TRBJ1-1	TGCGCCAGCAGCTTGGGCGACACTGAAGCTTTCTTT	CASSLGDTEAFF
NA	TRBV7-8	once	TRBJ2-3	TGTGCCAGCAGCCCTAGTTCAGCCACCACAGATACGCAGTATTTT	CASSPSSATTDTQYF
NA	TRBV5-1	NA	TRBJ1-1	TGCGCCAGCAGCGTCCAAGAACGGAACACTGAAGCTTTCTTT	CASSVQERNTEAFF
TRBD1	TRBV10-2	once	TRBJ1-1	TGCGCCAGCGGAGGGACAGGGGAGGGACCCCTGAAAGCTTTCTTT	CASGGTGEGPLKAFF
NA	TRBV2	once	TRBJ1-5	TGTGCCAGCAGTGTCGGGCAGGTTGGCAATCAGCCCCAGCATTTT	CASSVGQVGNQPQHF
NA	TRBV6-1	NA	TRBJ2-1	TGTGCCAGCAGTATATGGGGTACCGATGAGCAGTTCTTC	CASSIWGTDEQFF
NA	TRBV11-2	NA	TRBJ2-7	TGTGCCAGCAGCTACTCCGGAGTCGGGGACCTCTACGAGCAGTACTTC	CASSYSGVGDLYEQYF
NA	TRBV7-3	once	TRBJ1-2	TGTGCCAGCAGCTCCGACCCTGGGACGCCTAACTATGGCTACACCTTC	CASSSDPGTPNYGYTF
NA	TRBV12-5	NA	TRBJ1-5	TGTGCTAGTGGTTTGTCAGGGGCATCGCCCCAGCATTTT	CASGLSGASPQHF
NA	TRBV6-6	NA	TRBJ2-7	TGTGCCACCGCGGACGTCTCCTACGAGCAGTACTTC	CATADVSYEQYF
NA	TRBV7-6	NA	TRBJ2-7	TGTGCCAGCAGCTTAGTTCTAGTTGCGGGGAACTCCTACGAGCAGTACTTC	CASSLVLVAGNSYEQYF
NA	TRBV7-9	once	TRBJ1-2	TGTGCCAGCAGCTTATTAGGTGGCGGACCATCGGGCGGTGGCTACACCTTC	CASSLLGGGPSGGGYTF
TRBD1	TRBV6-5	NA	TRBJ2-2	TGTGCCAGCAGGCGAGGACAGGGGGCCGGCGGGGAGCTGTTTTTT	CASRRGQGAGGELFF
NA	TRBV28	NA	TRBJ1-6	TGTGCCAGCAGCCTTCAGTCGGGGGTGAATTCACCCCTCCACTTT	CASSLQSGVNSPLHF
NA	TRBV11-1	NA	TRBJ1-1	TGTGCCAGCAGCTTAGTTGGACAACCGAACACTGAAGCTTTCTTT	CASSLVGQPNTEAFF
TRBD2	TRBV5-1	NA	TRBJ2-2	TGCGCCAGCAGCTCCGGACTAGCGGGCGCCGGGGAGCTGTTTTTT	CASSSGLAGAGELFF
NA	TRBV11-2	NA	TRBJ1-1	TGTGCCAGCAGCCATACTAGGACGGGGAGTGCGAACACTGAAGCTTTCTTT	CASSHTRTGSANTEAFF
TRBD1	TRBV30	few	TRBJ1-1	TGTGCCTGGGACAGGGAGGGAACTGAAGCTTTCTTT	CAWDREGTEAFF